This T cell receptor beta chain was sequenced for a study of cytomegalovirus exposure and HLA in healthy donors. Overall study context: Out of 398 genotyped donors, approximately 84% belonged to the Caucasian-associated ancestry cluster. General study results and limits: Across HLA loci, a later analysis found differing TCR association rates, with DRB1 most and HLA-C fewest. The authors later linked a missense DCLRE1C variant to TCR beta V- and J-gene trimming.

13 Jbeta primers and 60 Vbeta primers were used for the PCR. Here immunoSEQ multiplex PCR was the method, and the copy in TCRdb shows in-frame clones only, minus some. The data hold 200,000 or so clones, with approximately 70% observed a single time. Germline V gives CDR1 SQVTM, CDR2 ANQGSEA. This CDR3 has 12 amino acids. Worth noting for this clone: Antigen specificity is unknown.

The receptor's source is a man between 40 and 49 years old in good health and CMV-seropositive. The specimen was PBMCs. The chain is built from TRBV29-1 and TRBJ2-5; TRBD1 matches at 7 bases. The assigned J gene may be wrong: the sequence end matches TRBJ2-7 better. For the CDR3, the DNA is TGCAGCGCTAAGGACAGGCTCTACGAGCAGTACTTC. Its protein product is CSAKDRLYEQYF.